A single sample gave rise to the 27 T cell receptor beta chains below, sequenced in a study of regulatory T cells in long-lasting Graves disease. Arm-PCR with iRepertoire HTBI primers amplified the CDR3 regions for these TCR beta libraries. TCRdb itself ran the multiplex PCR reads through MiXCR, one entry per CDR3 protein. The table records 680,000 or so distinct CDR3 sequences, roughly 15% of them present only once. The time point was: newly diagnosed GD, antithyroid drugs for less than 3 months. Scientists built the TCR library using RNA that was extracted from PBMCs. These data also formed part of another study, on T cells in Graves' hyperthyroidism and ophthalmopathy.

This specimen consisted of peripheral blood mononuclear cells (PBMCs), obtained at new diagnosis, from a patient treated with antithyroid drugs. These receptors were obtained from a woman in her 30s with Graves disease.

J is TRBJ2-7 and V is TRBV3-1; 7 nucleotides match TRBD2. The ends lost 7 bases at V and 1 base at J; junction bases unmatched: 13. The CDR3 is made up of 16 amino acids. Germline CDR1 and CDR2: LGHDT and YNNKEL (reference sequence). CDR3: CASTPWPSGPSYEQYF. The CDR3 bases are TGTGCCAGCACCCCCTGGCCTAGCGGTCCTTCCTACGAGCAGTACTTC.

Concerning this clonotype itself: A much larger clone lies one base from this, so it may be a read error. V and J are TRBV11-1 and TRBJ2-3; D is uncertain. The germline CDR1 and CDR2 sequences are SGHAT and FQDESV (reference sequence). The CDR3 loop spans 12 amino acids. Trimming pared 6 bases from V and 2 bases from J, leaving 6 bases between. CDR3 residues: CASRYLTDTQYF. As DNA, the CDR3 is TGTGCCAGCAGGTACCTCACAGATACGCAGTATTTT.

This clonotype has ten or more counts. V and J are TRBV10-3 and TRBJ2-7; possibly TRBD2 for D (5 bases). CDR1 is ENHRY, CDR2 SYGVKD, per germline. V lost 3 bases and J lost 4, with 13 bases in between. The CDR3 length is 14 residues. The DNA for the CDR3 is TGTGCCATCAGTGACGTGAGGGTTCGGTACGAGCAGTACTTC. Residues: CAISDVRVRYEQYF.

The rearrangement uses TRBV24-1 and TRBJ1-4; tentatively, D is TRBD1 (5 bases). The V and J ends lost 5 bases and 13 bases respectively, with 13 bases between them. The CDR3 runs to 12 residues. Germline V gene lookup returns CDR1 KGHDR and CDR2 SFDVKD. This chain's CDR3 is CATSAGTGALFF. DNA of the CDR3: TGTGCCACCAGTGCTGGGACGGGCGCACTGTTTTTT.

J is TRBJ1-3 and V is TRBV6-1; unclear D gene. V was shortened by 8 bases and J by 0 bases, with 8 bases between the two germline ends. CDR3 length: 13 residues. Germline values: CDR1 MNHNS, CDR2 SASEGT. CDR3 coding DNA: TGTGCCAGCCGAGAGAGCTCTGGAAACACCATATATTTT. As protein: CASRESSGNTIYF.

The V call is TRBV30, the J call TRBJ1-2; tentative D call: TRBD1 (6 bases). Germline V gene sequence: CDR1 GTSNPN, CDR2 SVGIG (reference sequence). The CDR3 consists of 14 residues. Trimming left V 1 base short and J 4 bases short, with 13 bases between. The CDR3 DNA sequence: TGTGCCTGGAGTGCCGCGGGGGCGGGCTATGGCTACACCTTC. It specifies CAWSAAGAGYGYTF.

This clonotype showed up many times. J is TRBJ2-1 and V is TRBV20-1; unclear D gene. Looked up from germline, CDR1 is DFQATT and CDR2 is SNEGSKA (reference sequence). The CDR3 covers 14 residues. The V and J ends lost 3 bases and 0 bases respectively, with 9 bases between them. The CDR3 region has the DNA TGCAGTGCTAGTTTGGCCAGCTCCTACAATGAGCAGTTCTTC. As protein: CSASLASSYNEQFF.

The chain uses TRBV7-9 and TRBJ2-1, with TRBD2 identical over 10 bases. The trim removed 3 bases at V and 5 bases at J, leaving 4 bases unmatched. CDR3 length: 15 amino acids. Germline V CDR1 and CDR2: SEHNR, FQNEAQ (reference sequence). CDR3 in DNA: TGTGCCAGCAGCTTGCGGACTAGCGGCCACAATGAGCAGTTCTTC. It codes for CASSLRTSGHNEQFF.

This clonotype came up many times. This chain uses TRBV28 with TRBJ2-7; 7 bases match TRBD1. V was pared by 7 bases and J by 0 bases, with 6 bases of the junction left unmatched. The CDR3 is made up of 14 amino acids. CDR1 and CDR2 (germline): MDHEN, SYDVKM. The CDR3 loop reads CASTGTVSSYEQYF. CDR3 nucleotides: TGTGCCAGCACCGGGACAGTTAGCTCCTACGAGCAGTACTTC.

This clonotype was counted only a few times. The rearrangement uses TRBV5-8 and TRBJ2-3; tentatively, D is TRBD1 (6 bases). The CDR3 extends over 16 amino acids. The V end was cut by 4 bases, the J end by 0 bases, with 15 bases between. The germline V gene has CDR1 SGHTS and CDR2 YDEGEE. Here the CDR3 reads CASSGGHRASTDTQYF. CDR3 sequence (DNA): TGTGCCAGCAGCGGGGGCCACCGAGCTAGCACAGATACGCAGTATTTT.

This chain uses TRBV7-9 with TRBJ2-1, with TRBD2 matching over 9 bases. The junction had 14 bases not matched to a gene; V was cut back by 2 bases and J by 9 bases. Germline lookup yields CDR1 SEHNR and CDR2 FQNEAQ (reference sequence). The CDR3 covers 17 residues. CDR3 in amino acids: CASSLSATLAGTIEQFF. CDR3 DNA: TGTGCCAGCAGCTTAAGTGCTACCCTAGCGGGAACGATTGAGCAGTTCTTC.

In regard to this clonotype: A single base separates this from a much larger clone, so it may be a read error. The chain has TRBV2 and TRBJ2-2, with D tentatively TRBD2 (5 bases). CDR1 and CDR2 from the germline V gene are SNHLY and FYNNEI. The CDR3 has 15 residues. The CDR3 loop reads CASSELVIPTGEPFF. CDR3 sequence (DNA): TGTGCCAGCAGTGAATTGGTTATACCCACCGGGGAGCCGTTTTTT.

This clonotype was counted a single time. The chain joins TRBV3-1 to TRBJ2-1; 7 nucleotides align to TRBD2. The CDR3 is made up of 21 amino acids. Germline lookup yields CDR1 LGHDT and CDR2 YNNKEL (reference sequence). V was pared by 1 base and J by 0 bases, with 18 bases of the junction left unmatched. CDR3 region: CASSQVALSGLRPRSYNEQFF. For the CDR3, the DNA is TGTGCCAGCAGCCAAGTGGCTCTGTCGGGACTACGTCCCCGCTCCTACAATGAGCAGTTCTTC.

This clonotype has ten or more counts. The genes are TRBV28 and TRBJ2-3; the D is unclear. Per germline, CDR1 MDHEN and CDR2 SYDVKM. With 2 bases removed from V and 9 bases from J, the gap between germline ends came to 15 bases. The CDR3 spans 14 residues. CDR3 region: CASSLPSGSPTQYF. The CDR3 DNA reads as TGTGCCAGCAGTTTACCGTCCGGGTCGCCAACGCAGTATTTT.

This clonotype was detected a few times. The CDR3 sequence is CASSVGPGGFEAFF. For the CDR3, the DNA is TGTGCCAGTAGTGTCGGTCCAGGGGGCTTTGAAGCTTTCTTT. The V gene is TRBV19, the J gene TRBJ1-1; 8 bases line up with TRBD1. V dropped 5 bases and J dropped 7; count of bases not matched to a gene: 9. CDR3 length equals 14 residues. In germline, CDR1 is LNHDA, CDR2 SQIVND (reference sequence). The full variable domain, with the rest looked up from reference TRBV19 and TRBJ1-1, is DGGITQSPKYLFRKEGQNVTLSCEQNLNHDAMYWYRQDPGQGLRLIYYSQIVNDFQKGDIAEGYSVSREKKESFPLTVTSAQKNPTAFYLCASSVGPGGFEAFFGQGTRLTVV.

This chain links TRBV4-2 with TRBJ1-3; D might be TRBD1 (5 bases). Trimming pared 1 base from V and 6 bases from J, leaving 16 bases between. CDR1 and CDR2 from the germline V gene are LGHNA and YNFKEQ. The CDR3 contains 16 residues. This CDR3 reads CASSQVGSGNENTIYF. As DNA, the CDR3 is TGTGCCAGCAGCCAAGTAGGATCAGGGAATGAAAACACCATATATTTT.

The table lists this clonotype with a few counts. The gene calls are TRBV4-1 and TRBJ1-2; the match to TRBD1 covers 8 bases. Germline CDR1 reads MGHRA; CDR2 reads YSYEKL. CDR3 length equals 14 residues. Germline trimming cut 2 bases from V and 8 bases from J; bases unmatched to any gene: 7. CDR3: CASSQHGQGGGYTF. The CDR3, as DNA: TGCGCCAGCAGCCAACACGGACAGGGTGGCGGCTACACCTTC.

The rearrangement links TRBV7-9 to TRBJ2-7; D possibly corresponds to TRBD1 (5 bases). V lost 2 bases to trimming and J lost 3 bases, with 11 bases between them. Germline lookup yields CDR1 SEHNR and CDR2 FQNEAQ (reference sequence). The length of the CDR3 is 14 residues. DNA for the CDR3: TGTGCCAGCAGCTTATTTGGGCAGGGCTACGAGCAGTACTTC. Its translation is CASSLFGQGYEQYF.

This sequence joins TRBV7-6 and TRBJ2-7, with 9 bases lining up with TRBD2. The CDR3 has 15 amino acids. V lost 3 bases, J lost 4 bases, and 7 bases stayed unmatched. CDR1 and CDR2 from the germline V gene are SGHVS and FNYEAQ. Here the CDR3 reads CASSFAGGTGYEQYF. CDR3 coding DNA: TGTGCCAGCAGCTTTGCGGGGGGGACCGGGTACGAGCAGTACTTC.

There are a few counts of this clonotype. V and J are TRBV6-2 or TRBV6-3 and TRBJ1-2; D possibly corresponds to TRBD1 (5 bases). CDR1 is MNHEY, CDR2 SVGEGT, per germline. This CDR3 is 16 amino acids long. V lost 5 bases and J 6 bases, leaving 22 bases between the germline ends. For the CDR3, the DNA is TGTGCCAGCAGTGGGGATGGGGTGAGGGGTTTGGATGGCTACACCTTC. As protein: CASSGDGVRGLDGYTF.

This clonotype was seen a few times. The V and J genes are TRBV7-9 and TRBJ2-1; a possible D gene is TRBD2 (6 bases). The CDR3 has 18 residues. Germline lookup yields CDR1 SEHNR and CDR2 FQNEAQ (reference sequence). Deletions cut 1 base from V and 5 bases from J, with 21 bases between. The CDR3 bases are TGTGCCAGCAGCTTAGGCGCGAGGCTAGGCGGGACGAACAATGAGCAGTTCTTC. Its translation is CASSLGARLGGTNNEQFF.

There are many counts of this clonotype. This chain links TRBV18 with TRBJ2-3; 8 positions match TRBD1. Germline V gives CDR1 KGHSH, CDR2 LQKENI. The CDR3 is made up of 16 amino acids. Trimming took 3 bases from V and 2 from J; bases not matched to a gene: 7. The CDR3: CASSPRDRRSTDTQYF. The CDR3 DNA is TGTGCCAGCTCACCCAGGGACAGGCGATCCACAGATACGCAGTATTTT.

This clonotype was detected a few times. This chain uses TRBV20-1 with TRBJ2-7, with D possibly TRBD2 on 5 matching bases. V lost 5 bases and J lost 1, with 15 bases in between. CDR1 and CDR2 from the germline V gene are DFQATT and SNEGSKA (reference sequence). The CDR3 sequence is 14 residues long. The CDR3 DNA follows: TGCAGTGCTCCCGGGTTAGGAGGTTCCTACGAGCAGTACTTC. Residues: CSAPGLGGSYEQYF.

This clonotype was detected ten times or more. The V call is TRBV30, the J call TRBJ1-1; 7 bases match TRBD1. Germline-derived CDR1 and CDR2 are GTSNPN and SVGIG (reference sequence). The ends lost 2 bases at V and 9 bases at J; junction bases unmatched: 6. This CDR3 is 12 amino acids long. The CDR3, as DNA: TGTGCCTGGAGTAGGCCAGGGGGGCAAGCTTTCTTT. Its protein is CAWSRPGGQAFF.

The sample holds many counts of this clonotype. The chain has TRBV3-1 and TRBJ1-1, with D tentatively TRBD1 (6 bases). Per germline, CDR1 LGHDT and CDR2 YNNKEL (reference sequence). V was cut by 3 bases and J by 3 bases, with 11 bases left in between. The CDR3 totals 14 residues. CDR3 nucleotides: TGTGCCAGCAGCCACGAGACAGGAGACACTGAAGCTTTCTTT. Its protein product is CASSHETGDTEAFF.

In this sample, this clonotype turned up many times. The rearrangement uses TRBV20-1 and TRBJ1-5, with TRBD1 as a possible D gene (5 bases). The CDR3 contains 12 residues. V dropped 4 bases and J dropped 7 bases, with 11 bases sitting between them. CDR1 is DFQATT and CDR2 is SNEGSKA in the germline V gene (reference sequence). Here the CDR3 reads CSAKPQGQPQHF. CDR3 nucleotides: TGCAGTGCTAAACCCCAGGGACAGCCCCAGCATTTT.

This clonotype was detected many times. The J gene is TRBJ1-1, the V gene TRBV2, with D perhaps matching TRBD1 (5 bases). Looked up from germline, CDR1 is SNHLY and CDR2 is FYNNEI. The V and J ends lost 8 bases and 6 bases respectively, with 25 bases between them. The CDR3 spans 16 residues. The CDR3 DNA sequence: TGTGCCAGCTCAACCCCCGTCTCCAGGGAGGTCGCTGAAGCTTTCTTT. Translating gives CASSTPVSREVAEAFF.